This paragraph covers one TCR beta chain sequence. Its matching antigen is unknown. The record originates from a study of high-grade serous ovarian cancer treatment subgroups. Study-wide results and limits: Different patients shared almost no repertoire; same-patient tumors shared roughly 0.095 to 0.85. Clonal relatedness tracked neoantigen level, and by trend copy number and mutation load.

Tumor tissue was taken before any definitive surgery or chemotherapy was given. The CDR3 has 15 residues. V was trimmed by 7 bases and J by 0 bases, leaving 16 bases between them. Germline assignment: CDR1 MGHRA and CDR2 YSYEKL. Profiled with immunoSEQ multiplex PCR; TCRdb holds only in-frame clones, not every one. The data hold around 3,100 clones, with 70% to 80% observed a single time. This sequence originates from a human donor with high-grade serous ovarian cancer. Sample: tumor tissue. The chain is built from TRBV4-1 and TRBJ2-7, with D perhaps TRBD1 or TRBD2 (5 bases each). Here the CDR3 reads CASNNPGTGSYEQYF. DNA for the CDR3: TGCGCCAGCAACAATCCCGGGACCGGCTCCTACGAGCAGTACTTC.